This T cell receptor beta chain derives from a study of molecular identifiers for immune sequencing clone quantification. Looking at the study overall: Across replicate runs, RNA obtained from around 18,000 or 91,000 naive CD8 cells was divided into five, with four undergoing sequencing. Study-wide points: Shared barcodes on identical TCR molecules could underestimate the sizes of highly expanded clones.

TCRdb used MiXCR to reprocess the PCR reads, holding one entry per CDR3 protein. The sample has approximately 500,000 distinct CDR3 sequences; over 20% are singletons. This clonotype was seen repeatedly, ten times or more. Its antigen is not known. The CDR3 sequence is 14 residues long. Trimming took off 5 bases at V and 2 bases at J, with 13 bases between the two ends. In germline, CDR1 is MDHEN, CDR2 SYDVKM. This chain joins TRBV28 and TRBJ2-7, with D perhaps matching TRBD2 (6 bases). This sequence was found in a human donor in good health. Some libraries in this study had Jurkat cell RNA spiked in. Sample: naive CD8+ T cells from blood, with Jurkat cell RNA spiked in. Documented subset: FACS-sorted CD8+CD4-CCR7+CD45RA+ naive T cells. CDR3 sequence: CASSLGDLTYEQYF. CDR3 DNA sequence: TGTGCCAGCAGTCTAGGGGACTTGACCTACGAGCAGTACTTC.